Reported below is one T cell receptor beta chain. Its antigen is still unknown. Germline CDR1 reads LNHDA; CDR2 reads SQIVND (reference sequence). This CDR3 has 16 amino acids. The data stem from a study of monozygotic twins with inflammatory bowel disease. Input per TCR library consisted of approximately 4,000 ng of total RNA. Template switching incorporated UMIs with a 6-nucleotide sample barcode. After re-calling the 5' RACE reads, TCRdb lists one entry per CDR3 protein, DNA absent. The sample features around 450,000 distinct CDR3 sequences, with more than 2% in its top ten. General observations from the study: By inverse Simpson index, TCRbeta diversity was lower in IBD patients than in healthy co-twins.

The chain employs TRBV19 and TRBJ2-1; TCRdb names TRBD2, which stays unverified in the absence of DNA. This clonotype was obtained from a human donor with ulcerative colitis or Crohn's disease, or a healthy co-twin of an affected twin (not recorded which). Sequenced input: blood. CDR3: CASTTSGTSGYNEQFF.